The 29 T cell receptor beta chains below come from one sample, sequenced in a study of memory CD4+ T cells and cytomegalovirus serostatus. Single viable CD3+CD4+CD8-CD45RO+ cells were sorted as the memory CD4+ T cells. The protocol was immunoSEQ multiplex PCR, while the TCRdb copy is restricted to in-frame clones and leaves out a portion. Of about 60,000 clones detected, around 77% appear once; the ten largest clones hold roughly 1%. The sequenced material came from memory CD4+ T cells from blood. The origin of the receptors is an adult in good health and CMV-seronegative.

The chain carries TRBV5-4 and TRBJ2-5, with a possible D match to TRBD2 (6 bases). The germline V and J ends were trimmed by 3 bases and 3 bases, with 9 bases remaining between them. The CDR3 covers 13 residues. Germline CDR1 SGHNT, CDR2 YYREEE (reference sequence). CDR3 sequence: CASSSRTKETQYF. CDR3 nucleotide sequence: TGTGCCAGCAGCTCCCGGACTAAAGAGACCCAGTACTTC.

The chain is built from TRBV9 and TRBJ2-5, with D possibly being TRBD2 (5 bases). This CDR3 contains 14 residues. V lost 0 bases to trimming and J lost 5 bases, with 11 bases between them. CDR1 SGDLS and CDR2 YYNGEE come from the germline V gene. The CDR3 DNA reads TGTGCCAGCAGCGTAGGGACCGGACTTGAGACCCAGTACTTC. Amino acid sequence: CASSVGTGLETQYF.

The chain recombines TRBV28 with TRBJ2-1, with TRBD2 as a possible D gene (6 bases). The CDR3 is made up of 17 amino acids. The V gene lost 7 bases and the J gene lost 8 bases, with 27 bases spanning the gap. Germline V gives CDR1 MDHEN, CDR2 SYDVKM. The CDR3 nucleotides read TGTGCCAGCACCATCCCCGGGGCGGGGAACGGAGTAGATGAGCAGTTCTTC. This sequence encodes CASTIPGAGNGVDEQFF.

In its sample, this clone was seen once. The chain carries TRBV2 and TRBJ1-2; TRBD1 might be the D (5 bases). The CDR3 loop spans 14 amino acids. The germline V gene has CDR1 SNHLY and CDR2 FYNNEI. Trimming took 7 bases from V and 7 from J, leaving 19 bases between them. CDR3 amino acids: CASKNQGTMGGYTF. CDR3 coding DNA: TGTGCCAGCAAGAACCAGGGTACGATGGGTGGCTACACCTTC.

The CDR3 protein is CASSSGGSTEAFF. In DNA form, the CDR3 reads TGCGCCAGCAGCTCAGGAGGAAGCACTGAAGCTTTCTTT. The genes are TRBV5-1 and TRBJ1-1, with unresolved D. The V end was cut by 3 bases, the J end by 4 bases, with 10 bases between. In germline, CDR1 is SGHRS, CDR2 YFSETQ. This CDR3 contains 13 residues. Together with reference TRBV5-1 and TRBJ1-1, the CDR3 gives the full variable domain: KAGVTQTPRYLIKTRGQQVTLSCSPISGHRSVSWYQQTPGQGLQFLFEYFSETQRNKGNFPGRFSGRQFSNSRSEMNVSTLELGDSALYLCASSSGGSTEAFFGQGTRLTVV.

The DNA of the CDR3 is TGTGCTAGTGGTGTACAGGGTCCCACTGAAGCTTTCTTT. It codes for CASGVQGPTEAFF. V is TRBV12-5 and J is TRBJ1-1, with a possible D match to TRBD1 (6 bases). The CDR3 is made up of 13 amino acids. Trimming took off 5 bases at V and 4 bases at J, with 11 bases between the two ends. Germline lookup yields CDR1 LGHNT and CDR2 FRNRAP. The full variable domain, in which reference TRBV12-5 and TRBJ1-1 provide the parts outside the CDR3, is DARVTQTPRHKVTEMGQEVTMRCQPILGHNTVFWYRQTMMQGLELLAYFRNRAPLDDSGMPKDRFSAEMPDATLATLKIQPSEPRDSAVYFCASGVQGPTEAFFGQGTRLTVV.

V gene TRBV9 combines with J gene TRBJ2-6, with D maybe TRBD1 (6 bases). The CDR3 is 16 amino acids. Per germline, CDR1 SGDLS and CDR2 YYNGEE. V was trimmed by 10 bases and J by 0 bases, leaving 17 bases between them. CDR3 sequence: CASAGTLGSGANVLTF. DNA of the CDR3: TGTGCCTCCGCCGGGACACTGGGCTCTGGGGCCAACGTCCTGACTTTC.

A few counts support this clone. The V and J genes are TRBV30 and TRBJ1-3; a possible D gene is TRBD1 (6 bases). CDR3 size: 13 residues. Per the germline V gene, CDR1 is GTSNPN and CDR2 is SVGIG (reference sequence). V was clipped by 1 base and J by 2 bases, with 6 bases between them. The CDR3 region has the DNA TGTGCCTGGAGTGCAGGGGCTGGAAACACCATATATTTT. As protein: CAWSAGAGNTIYF.

The CDR3 sequence: CASSIKQNTEAFF. CDR3 coding DNA: TGTGCCAGCTCAATCAAACAGAACACTGAAGCTTTCTTT. This chain links TRBV18 with TRBJ1-1; D is uncertain. This CDR3 is 13 amino acids long. Per the germline V gene, CDR1 is KGHSH and CDR2 is LQKENI. With 5 bases removed from V and 1 base from J, the gap between germline ends came to 8 bases. The variable domain in full, completed from reference TRBV18 and TRBJ1-1, reads NAGVMQNPRHLVRRRGQEARLRCSPMKGHSHVYWYRQLPEEGLKFMVYLQKENIIDESGMPKERFSAEFPKEGPSILRIQQVVRGDSAAYFCASSIKQNTEAFFGQGTRLTVV.

The chain is built from TRBV5-1 and TRBJ1-1; the D gene is possibly TRBD1 (6 bases). Trimming removed 4 bases from V and 0 bases from J, with 13 bases in between. Germline CDR1 reads SGHRS; CDR2 reads YFSETQ. The CDR3 loop spans 15 amino acids. The CDR3 bases are TGCGCCAGCAGCCAGGACAGTTTAGTGAACACTGAAGCTTTCTTT. It codes for CASSQDSLVNTEAFF.

The chain has TRBV7-3 and TRBJ2-1; 11 nucleotides agree with TRBD2. This CDR3 contains 15 residues. J lost 5 bases, V lost 5 bases, and 5 bases had no gene match. From germline, CDR1 is SGHTA and CDR2 FQGTGA. CDR3 in DNA: TGTGCCAGCAGCCCGACTAGCGGGGTAAACAATGAGCAGTTCTTC. It yields the protein CASSPTSGVNNEQFF.

The V call is TRBV27, the J call TRBJ2-1; 16 bases are a match to TRBD2. Germline assignment: CDR1 MNHEY and CDR2 SMNVEV (reference sequence). Trimming removed 2 bases from V and 0 bases from J; junction bases left unmatched: 4. The CDR3 has 19 residues. CDR3 DNA: TGTGCCAGCAGTTTAATGGGACTAGCGGGAGGGAGCTCCTACAATGAGCAGTTCTTC. Its protein is CASSLMGLAGGSSYNEQFF.

The V call is TRBV18, the J call TRBJ1-1; TRBD1 matches at 8 bases. Germline V gene sequence: CDR1 KGHSH, CDR2 LQKENI. The trim removed 1 base at V and 5 bases at J, leaving 12 bases unmatched. The CDR3 runs 17 residues. The CDR3 reads CASSPRLQGAMETEAFF. In DNA, the CDR3 is TGTGCCAGCTCACCACGTCTGCAGGGGGCTATGGAGACTGAAGCTTTCTTT.

The V gene is TRBV4-1, the J gene TRBJ2-7, with 8 nucleotides matching TRBD1. Germline trimming cut 1 base from V and 3 bases from J; bases unmatched to any gene: 5. CDR1 MGHRA and CDR2 YSYEKL come from the germline V gene. This CDR3 spans 15 amino acids. Here the CDR3 DNA reads TGCGCCAGCAGCCAAGCATCCGACAGGGGCTACGAGCAGTACTTC. Its protein is CASSQASDRGYEQYF.

This rearrangement joins TRBV14 to TRBJ1-4, with unresolved D. The V gene's germline CDR1 is SGHDN and CDR2 FVKESK. This CDR3 is built from 15 residues. Trimming removed 0 bases at V and 8 bases at J, with 13 bases between. CDR3 in amino acids: CASSQEGIRKEKLFF. The CDR3 DNA is TGTGCCAGCAGCCAAGAAGGGATTCGGAAGGAAAAACTGTTTTTT.

The chain joins TRBV5-6 to TRBJ1-2, with D perhaps TRBD1 (6 bases). Germline V gene data show CDR1 as SGHDT and CDR2 as YYEEEE. Between the trimmed V and J ends, which lost 2 bases and 4 bases, there was a span of 15 bases. The CDR3 runs to 15 residues. CDR3 region: CASSFLGAGSYGYTF. DNA of the CDR3: TGTGCCAGCAGCTTCCTGGGGGCCGGTAGCTATGGCTACACCTTC.

The V and J genes are TRBV5-6 and TRBJ1-3, with D possibly matching TRBD1 (5 bases). V was clipped by 1 base and J by 4 bases, with 9 bases between them. In germline, CDR1 is SGHDT, CDR2 YYEEEE. The CDR3 runs 14 residues. CDR3 region: CASSLLTAGNTIYF. In DNA form, the CDR3 reads TGTGCCAGCAGCTTGTTGACAGCCGGAAACACCATATATTTT.

The chain employs TRBV27 and TRBJ2-2, with D tentatively TRBD2 (5 bases). Trimming took off 7 bases at V and 5 bases at J, with 11 bases between the two ends. Germline CDR1 and CDR2: MNHEY and SMNVEV (reference sequence). This CDR3 has 13 amino acids. In DNA form, the CDR3 reads TGTGCCAGCACCCGGACGGGGACCGGGGAGCTGTTTTTT. It translates to CASTRTGTGELFF.

The chain couples TRBV7-3 to TRBJ2-3; 12 bases are shared with TRBD1. The junction had 8 bases not matched to a gene; V was cut back by 1 base and J by 6 bases. Germline CDR1 reads SGHTA; CDR2 reads FQGTGA. This CDR3 spans 17 amino acids. As DNA, the CDR3 is TGTGCCAGCAGCTTAATGGGCCCGGGACAGGGGGCCGATACGCAGTATTTT. Amino acid sequence: CASSLMGPGQGADTQYF.

This clone turned up a few times. The rearrangement links TRBV27 to TRBJ1-1; 7 bases fit TRBD1. V gave up 0 bases and J gave up 6 bases; unmatched junction bases: 13. The CDR3 contains 17 residues. Germline lookup yields CDR1 MNHEY and CDR2 SMNVEV (reference sequence). CDR3: CASSLSLQGRSMPEAFF. CDR3 in DNA: TGTGCCAGCAGTTTATCTCTACAGGGGCGATCTATGCCTGAAGCTTTCTTT.

This chain uses TRBV5-1 with TRBJ2-2; D is possibly TRBD1 (5 bases). Germline CDR1 reads SGHRS; CDR2 reads YFSETQ. The CDR3 runs 15 residues. V was cut by 0 bases and J by 1 base, with 7 bases left in between. The CDR3 loop reads CASSLVTGNTGELFF. The CDR3 DNA reads TGCGCCAGCAGCTTGGTTACAGGGAACACCGGGGAGCTGTTTTTT.

The chain combines TRBV7-2 with TRBJ2-7; D is tentatively TRBD1 or TRBD2 (5 bases each). Per germline, CDR1 SGHTA and CDR2 FQGNSA. V was shortened by 1 base and J by 0 bases, with 13 bases between the two germline ends. The CDR3 loop spans 16 amino acids. The CDR3 sequence is CASSLGPARGSYEQYF. In DNA form, the CDR3 reads TGTGCCAGCAGCTTAGGTCCAGCGAGGGGCTCCTACGAGCAGTACTTC. Drawing the rest from reference TRBV7-2 and TRBJ2-7, the complete variable domain is GAGVSQSPSNKVTEKGKDVELRCDPISGHTALYWYRQSLGQGLEFLIYFQGNSAPDKSGLPSDRFSAERTGGSVSTLTIQRTQQEDSAVYLCASSLGPARGSYEQYFGPGTRLTVT.

The rearrangement links TRBV18 to TRBJ2-7, with D possibly matching TRBD1 (6 bases). Germline V gene sequence: CDR1 KGHSH, CDR2 LQKENI. V lost 0 bases and J lost 6, with 15 bases in between. This CDR3 has 15 amino acids. In DNA form, the CDR3 reads TGTGCCAGCTCACCACCGGCAGGGGTTGGCCTCGAGCAGTACTTC. The encoded protein is CASSPPAGVGLEQYF. Full variable domain (rest looked up from reference TRBV18 and TRBJ2-7): NAGVMQNPRHLVRRRGQEARLRCSPMKGHSHVYWYRQLPEEGLKFMVYLQKENIIDESGMPKERFSAEFPKEGPSILRIQQVVRGDSAAYFCASSPPAGVGLEQYFGPGTRLTVT.

The chain combines TRBV9 with TRBJ1-1; TRBD1 is a possible D gene (6 bases). Trimming shortened V by 3 bases and J by 1 base, and 13 bases separated the two germline ends. CDR1 is SGDLS, CDR2 YYNGEE, per germline. The CDR3 length is 15 residues. The CDR3 protein is CASSAKAGQNTEAFF. In DNA, the CDR3 is TGTGCCAGCAGCGCAAAGGCGGGACAGAACACTGAAGCTTTCTTT.

The gene calls are TRBV5-4 and TRBJ2-6, with D possibly being TRBD1 or TRBD2 (5 bases each). The V gene's germline CDR1 is SGHNT and CDR2 YYREEE (reference sequence). This CDR3 spans 18 amino acids. The V end was cut by 0 bases, the J end by 0 bases, with 13 bases between. Written as DNA, the CDR3 is TGTGCCAGCAGCTTGGGGGACCTTCTAAGCTCTGGGGCCAACGTCCTGACTTTC. It specifies CASSLGDLLSSGANVLTF.

This clone was recorded a few times. The chain joins TRBV30 to TRBJ2-2; 13 bases map to TRBD2. The CDR3 consists of 17 residues. Trimming at V came to 2 bases and at J to 1 base, leaving 4 bases not matched to a gene. The V gene's germline CDR1 is GTSNPN and CDR2 SVGIG (reference sequence). CDR3 amino acids: CAWSPGTSGENTGELFF. CDR3 bases: TGTGCCTGGAGTCCCGGGACTAGCGGGGAGAACACCGGGGAGCTGTTTTTT.

The chain recombines TRBV10-3 with TRBJ1-1; 7 positions match TRBD1. Germline-derived CDR1 and CDR2 are ENHRY and SYGVKD. With 4 bases clipped from V and 3 bases from J, the junction kept 2 bases outside the gene matches. This CDR3 is 13 amino acids long. As DNA, the CDR3 is TGTGCCATCAGTGGGGGGACAGACACTGAAGCTTTCTTT. Residues: CAISGGTDTEAFF.

A few counts support this clone. The chain is built from TRBV18 and TRBJ1-1, with D possibly matching TRBD1 (6 bases). Germline CDR1 reads KGHSH; CDR2 reads LQKENI. Trimming shortened V by 0 bases and J by 6 bases, and 14 bases separated the two germline ends. CDR3 length equals 15 residues. CDR3 region: CASSPPSGEGAEAFF. In DNA, the CDR3 is TGTGCCAGCTCACCACCTTCAGGTGAGGGGGCTGAAGCTTTCTTT.

CDR3 DNA: TGCGCCAGCAGTGACCGGGGACAGGGCTTAGGTGAAGCTTTCTTT. Its protein is CASSDRGQGLGEAFF. V and J are TRBV10-1 and TRBJ1-1; 9 nucleotides agree with TRBD1. Unmatched junction bases numbered 9, after V lost 3 bases and J lost 7 bases. Germline CDR1 and CDR2: WNHNN and SYGVQD (reference sequence). CDR3 length equals 15 residues.